This T cell receptor (beta chain) was sequenced for a study of patients and donors after allogeneic stem cell transplantation. Germline V CDR1 and CDR2: MNHEY, SVGAGI. The CDR3 totals 14 residues. Trimming removed 6 bases from V and 1 base from J, with 12 bases in between. Using its own MiXCR run on the RT-PCR reads, TCRdb lists one record per CDR3 protein. Of 95,000 to 120,000 distinct CDR3 sequences listed, roughly 35% are singletons. This receptor was identified in a human donor who was either an allogeneic HSCT recipient or a stem cell or donor lymphocyte infusion donor (not recorded which). It is not recorded whose cells these are; they may come from a transplant donor. The J gene is TRBJ1-1, the V gene TRBV6-5, with unresolved D. Sequencing was carried out using blood, either unsorted or a sorted T cell fraction (not recorded which). The CDR3: CASSSFIRNTEAFF. DNA for the CDR3: TGTGCCAGCAGCTCCTTCATCCGGAACACTGAAGCTTTCTTT.